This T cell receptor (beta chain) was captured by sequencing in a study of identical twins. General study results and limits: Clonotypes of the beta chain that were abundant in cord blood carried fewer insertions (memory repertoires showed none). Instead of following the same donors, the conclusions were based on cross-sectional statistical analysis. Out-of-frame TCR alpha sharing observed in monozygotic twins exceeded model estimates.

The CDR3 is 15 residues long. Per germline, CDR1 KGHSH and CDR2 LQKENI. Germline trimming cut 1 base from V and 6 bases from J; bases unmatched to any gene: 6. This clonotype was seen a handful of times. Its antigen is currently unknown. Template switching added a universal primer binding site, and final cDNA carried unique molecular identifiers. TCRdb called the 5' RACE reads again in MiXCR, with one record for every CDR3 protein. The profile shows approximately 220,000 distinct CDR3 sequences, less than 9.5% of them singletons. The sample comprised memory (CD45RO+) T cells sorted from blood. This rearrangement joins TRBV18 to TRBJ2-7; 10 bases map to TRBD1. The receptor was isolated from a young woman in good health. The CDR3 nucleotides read TGTGCCAGCTCACCACGGGGACAGGGGATAAGCGAGCAGTACTTC. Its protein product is CASSPRGQGISEQYF. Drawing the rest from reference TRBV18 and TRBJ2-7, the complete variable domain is NAGVMQNPRHLVRRRGQEARLRCSPMKGHSHVYWYRQLPEEGLKFMVYLQKENIIDESGMPKERFSAEFPKEGPSILRIQQVVRGDSAAYFCASSPRGQGISEQYFGPGTRLTVT.